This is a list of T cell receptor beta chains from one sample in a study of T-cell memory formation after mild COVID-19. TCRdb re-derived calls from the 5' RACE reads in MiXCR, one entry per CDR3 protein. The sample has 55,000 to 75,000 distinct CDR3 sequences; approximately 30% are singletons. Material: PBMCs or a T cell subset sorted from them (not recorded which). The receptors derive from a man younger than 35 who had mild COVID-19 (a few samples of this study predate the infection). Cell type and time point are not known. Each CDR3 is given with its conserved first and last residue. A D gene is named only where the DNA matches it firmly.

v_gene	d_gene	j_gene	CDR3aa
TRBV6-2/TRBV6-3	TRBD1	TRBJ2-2	CASSRRTGYTGELFF
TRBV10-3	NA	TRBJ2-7	CAISEKGEAYEQYF
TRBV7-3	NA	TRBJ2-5	CASSFPGETQYF
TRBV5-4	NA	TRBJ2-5	CASSTSRGGETQYF
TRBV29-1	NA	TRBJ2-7	CSVEDGTMASYEQYF
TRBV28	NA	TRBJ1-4	CASSFPGRSNEKLFF
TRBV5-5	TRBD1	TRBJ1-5	CASSWTGEQPQHF
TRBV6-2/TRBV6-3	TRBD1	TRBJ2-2	CASRWTGGDAGELFF
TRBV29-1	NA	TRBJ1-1	CSVPGGNTEAFF
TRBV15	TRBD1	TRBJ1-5	CATSGDRAFGQPQHF
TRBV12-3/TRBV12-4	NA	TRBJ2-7	CASSPPPGYEQYF
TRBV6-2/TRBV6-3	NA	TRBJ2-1	CASSLPPGISYNEQFF
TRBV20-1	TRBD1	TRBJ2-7	CSARGQGFHEQYF
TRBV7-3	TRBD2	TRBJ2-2	CASSRTSGAGELFF
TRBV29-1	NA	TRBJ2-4	CSVADKNIQYF